Listed here is a single T cell receptor (beta chain). These data originate in a study of control samples from healthy donors and cancer patients. The protocol was immunoSEQ multiplex PCR, while the TCRdb copy is restricted to in-frame clones and leaves out a portion. The data show 150,000 to 200,000 clones, 91% seen once. Trimming removed 5 bases from V and 4 bases from J, with 16 bases in between. The length of the CDR3 is 15 residues. The germline gives CDR1 SGHTA, CDR2 FQGTGA. The sample comprised blood. This chain connects TRBV7-3 to TRBJ2-3; D is ambiguous. The TCR originated in a woman aged 25 to 45 in good health. CDR3 amino acids: CASSPLGRRADTQYF. For the CDR3, the DNA is TGTGCCAGCAGCCCCCTTGGAAGGAGAGCAGATACGCAGTATTTT.